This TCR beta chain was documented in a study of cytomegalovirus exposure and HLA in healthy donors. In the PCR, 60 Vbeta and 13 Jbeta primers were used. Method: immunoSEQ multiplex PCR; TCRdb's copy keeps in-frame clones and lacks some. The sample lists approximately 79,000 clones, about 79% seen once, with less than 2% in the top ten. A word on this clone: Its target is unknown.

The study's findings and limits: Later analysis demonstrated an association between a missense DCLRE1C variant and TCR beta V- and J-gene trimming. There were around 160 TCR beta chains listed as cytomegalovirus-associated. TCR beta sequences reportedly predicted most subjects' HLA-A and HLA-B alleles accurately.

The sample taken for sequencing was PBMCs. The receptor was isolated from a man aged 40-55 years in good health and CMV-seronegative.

The CDR3 bases are TGTGCCAGCCGTGGCAGGGGCGGCACTGAAGCTTTCTTT. Protein: CASRGRGGTEAFF. This chain links TRBV6-1 with TRBJ1-1, with TRBD1 as a possible D gene (6 bases). From germline, CDR1 is MNHNS and CDR2 SASEGT. This CDR3 spans 13 amino acids. V lost 8 bases and J lost 4, with 14 bases in between.